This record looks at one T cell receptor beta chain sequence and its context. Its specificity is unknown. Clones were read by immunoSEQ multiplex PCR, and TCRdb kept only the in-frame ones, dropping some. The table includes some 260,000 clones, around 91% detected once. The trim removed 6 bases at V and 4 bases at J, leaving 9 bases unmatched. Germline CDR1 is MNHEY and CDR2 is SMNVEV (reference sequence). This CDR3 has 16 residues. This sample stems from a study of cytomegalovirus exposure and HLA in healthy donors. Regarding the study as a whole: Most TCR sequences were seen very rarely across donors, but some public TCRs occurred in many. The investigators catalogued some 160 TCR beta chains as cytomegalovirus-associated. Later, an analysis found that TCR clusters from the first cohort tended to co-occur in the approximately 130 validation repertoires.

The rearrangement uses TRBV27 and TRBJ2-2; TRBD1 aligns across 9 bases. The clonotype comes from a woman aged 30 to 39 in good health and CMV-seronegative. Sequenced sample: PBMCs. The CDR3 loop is CASRGSGQGITGELFF. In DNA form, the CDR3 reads TGTGCCAGCAGGGGTTCCGGACAGGGGATCACCGGGGAGCTGTTTTTT.